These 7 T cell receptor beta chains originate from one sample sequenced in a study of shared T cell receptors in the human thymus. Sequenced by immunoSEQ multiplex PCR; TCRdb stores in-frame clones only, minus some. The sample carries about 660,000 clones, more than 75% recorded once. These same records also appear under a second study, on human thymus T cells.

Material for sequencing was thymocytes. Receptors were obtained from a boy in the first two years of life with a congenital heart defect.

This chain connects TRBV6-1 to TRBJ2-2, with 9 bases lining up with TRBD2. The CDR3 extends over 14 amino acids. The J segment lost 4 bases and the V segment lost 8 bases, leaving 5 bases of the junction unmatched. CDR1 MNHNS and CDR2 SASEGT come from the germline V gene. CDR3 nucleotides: TGTGCCAGCGGTAGCGGGAGTATCACCGGGGAGCTGTTTTTT. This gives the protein CASGSGSITGELFF.

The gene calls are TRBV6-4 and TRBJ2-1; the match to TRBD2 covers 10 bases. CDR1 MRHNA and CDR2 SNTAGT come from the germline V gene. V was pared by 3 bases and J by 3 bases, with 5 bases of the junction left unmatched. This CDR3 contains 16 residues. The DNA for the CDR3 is TGTGCCAGCAGTGAATCTAGGACTAGCGGCTACAATGAGCAGTTCTTC. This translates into CASSESRTSGYNEQFF.

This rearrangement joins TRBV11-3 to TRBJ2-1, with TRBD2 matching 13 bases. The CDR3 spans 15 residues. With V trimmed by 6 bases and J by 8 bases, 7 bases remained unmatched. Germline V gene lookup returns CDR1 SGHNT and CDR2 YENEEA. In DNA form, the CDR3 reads TGTGCCAGCAGTTCGTGGACTAGCGGGAGCGATGAGCAGTTCTTC. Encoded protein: CASSSWTSGSDEQFF.

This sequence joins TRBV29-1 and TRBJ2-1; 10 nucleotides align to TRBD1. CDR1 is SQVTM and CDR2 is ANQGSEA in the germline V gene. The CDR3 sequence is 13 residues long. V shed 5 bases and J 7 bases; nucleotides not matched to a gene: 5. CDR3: CSVSGQGGNEQFF. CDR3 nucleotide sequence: TGCAGCGTTAGTGGACAGGGGGGTAATGAGCAGTTCTTC.

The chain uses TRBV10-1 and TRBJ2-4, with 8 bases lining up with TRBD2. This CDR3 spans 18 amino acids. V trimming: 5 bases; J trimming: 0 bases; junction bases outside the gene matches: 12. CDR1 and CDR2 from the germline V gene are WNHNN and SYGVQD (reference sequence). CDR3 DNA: TGCGCCAGCAGTTGTAAGCTAGCGGGCCCTCTAGCCAAAAACATTCAGTACTTC. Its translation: CASSCKLAGPLAKNIQYF.

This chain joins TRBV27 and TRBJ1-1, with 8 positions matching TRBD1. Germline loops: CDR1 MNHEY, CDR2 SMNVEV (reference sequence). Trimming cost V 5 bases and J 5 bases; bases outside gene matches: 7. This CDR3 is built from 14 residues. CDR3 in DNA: TGTGCCAGCAGTCGCACAGGGGGGTCGACTGAAGCTTTCTTT. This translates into CASSRTGGSTEAFF.

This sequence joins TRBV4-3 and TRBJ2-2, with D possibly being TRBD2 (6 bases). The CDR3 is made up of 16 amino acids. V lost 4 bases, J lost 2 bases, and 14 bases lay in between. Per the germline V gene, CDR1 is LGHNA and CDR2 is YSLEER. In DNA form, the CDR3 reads TGCGCCAGCAGCCCCCGGGTAGCGGTCAACACCGGGGAGCTGTTTTTT. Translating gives CASSPRVAVNTGELFF.